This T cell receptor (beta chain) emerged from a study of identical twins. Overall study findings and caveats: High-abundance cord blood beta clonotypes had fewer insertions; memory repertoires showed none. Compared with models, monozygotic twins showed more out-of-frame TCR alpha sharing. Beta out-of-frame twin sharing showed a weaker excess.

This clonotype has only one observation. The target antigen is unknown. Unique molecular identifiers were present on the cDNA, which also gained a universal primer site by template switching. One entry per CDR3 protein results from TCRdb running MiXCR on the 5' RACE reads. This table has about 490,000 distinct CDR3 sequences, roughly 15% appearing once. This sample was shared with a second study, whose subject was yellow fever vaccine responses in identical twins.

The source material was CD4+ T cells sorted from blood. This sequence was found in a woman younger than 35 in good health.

The CDR3 coding sequence is TGCGCCAGCAGCTTGGTGACAGAAAACACCGGGGAGCTGTTTTTT. This encodes CASSLVTENTGELFF. This rearrangement joins TRBV5-1 to TRBJ2-2; D might be TRBD1 (5 bases). V dropped 0 bases and J dropped 2 bases, with 8 bases sitting between them. CDR1 and CDR2 from the germline V gene are SGHRS and YFSETQ. This CDR3 has 15 residues.